A selection of T cell receptor beta chains follows, all from one sample in a study of blood T cell repertoires in COVID-19. Using immunoSEQ multiplex PCR, the repertoire was profiled, and TCRdb retains in-frame clones only, with some absent. The sample contains under 250,000 clones, about 81% of which appear only once. The sequenced sample consisted of peripheral blood. The origin of the receptors is a woman in her 70s with COVID-19, enrolled during active disease. The CDR3 runs from the conserved cysteine through the conserved F or W. Fields, in order: clone size, J gene, D gene, V gene, CDR3 DNA, CDR3 protein. A D gene is named only where the DNA matches it firmly. Clone size is not always given. Where it is, it says once, few, many or a class for expanded clones.

- | TRBJ2-1 | TRBD2 | TRBV18 | TGTGCCAGCTCCACCGGGCTAGCGGGAGGAGGCAATGAGCAGTTCTTC | CASSTGLAGGGNEQFF
- | TRBJ2-1 | TRBD2 | TRBV6-6 | TGTGCCAGCAGCCCCGAGCGGGGCGGCTCCTACAATGAGCAGTTCTTC | CASSPERGGSYNEQFF
- | TRBJ1-5 | - | TRBV7-2 | TGTGCCAGCAGCTTAGGTGCGGGTGGACAGCCCCAGCATTTT | CASSLGAGGQPQHF
- | TRBJ1-3 | - | TRBV2 | TGTGCCAGCGACTACTCTGGAAACACCATATATTTT | CASDYSGNTIYF
- | TRBJ1-4 | - | TRBV19 | TGTGCCAGCCGGAAGGGGCCGGCTACCGATGAAAAACTGTTTTTT | CASRKGPATDEKLFF
once | TRBJ2-3 | TRBD2 | TRBV7-2 | TGTGCCAGCACCCCGGGACTAGTGTCAGATACGCAGTATTTT | CASTPGLVSDTQYF
once | TRBJ1-2 | - | TRBV19 | TGTGCCAGTAGTCCTTCGCCCGGAAGGGGTGGATGGTACTATGGCTACACCTTC | CASSPSPGRGGWYYGYTF
once | TRBJ2-7 | - | TRBV11-1 | TGTGCCAGCAGCTTAGGACGAAACAGGTACGAGCAGTACTTC | CASSLGRNRYEQYF
- | TRBJ1-2 | - | TRBV28 | TGTGCCAGCAGCCCCATCGAGCAGGGCTATGGCTACACCTTC | CASSPIEQGYGYTF
- | TRBJ2-2 | - | TRBV11-2 | TGTGCCAGCAGACCCTTCAGTGGGCTTAACACCGGGGAGCTGTTTTTT | CASRPFSGLNTGELFF
- | TRBJ1-1 | - | TRBV5-6 | TGTGCCAGCGGGGAGTGGGGGCGGTGGAACACTGAAGCTTTCTTT | CASGEWGRWNTEAFF
- | TRBJ2-1 | TRBD1 | TRBV7-3 | TGTGCCAGCAGCTACGACAGGGGGCCGAGCCATGAGCAGTTCTTC | CASSYDRGPSHEQFF
- | TRBJ2-1 | - | TRBV19 | TGTGCCAGTAGTATAGATCACCAGGGATCGTACAATGAGCAGTTCTTC | CASSIDHQGSYNEQFF
- | TRBJ2-2 | TRBD1 | TRBV29-1 | TGCAGCGCCATCCCCGACAGGGGGGCCGGGGAGCTGTTTTTT | CSAIPDRGAGELFF
- | TRBJ1-1 | - | TRBV28 | TGTGCCAGCAGCCCCACCGGGGGGGTAGCTTTCTTT | CASSPTGGVAFF
- | TRBJ2-3 | TRBD2 | TRBV11-3 | TGTGCCAGCAGCTCAAGCGGGAGGATTGATACGCAGTATTTT | CASSSSGRIDTQYF
- | TRBJ2-2 | - | TRBV7-2 | TGTGCCAGTCGTGCCCCGGGACAACGGAACACCGGGGAGCTGTTTTTT | CASRAPGQRNTGELFF
once | TRBJ2-5 | TRBD2 | TRBV4-3 | TGCGCCAGCAGCCAAGACGCGGGAGGGCCGGAGGAGACCCAGTACTTC | CASSQDAGGPEETQYF
- | TRBJ1-2 | - | TRBV28 | TGTGCCAGCAGTTTTTTCAGCGCTGATGGCTACACCTTC | CASSFFSADGYTF
- | TRBJ2-1 | TRBD2 | TRBV18 | TGTGCCAGCTCACCGTACGTACGCGGGAGCTCCTACAATGAGCAGTTCTTC | CASSPYVRGSSYNEQFF
- | TRBJ2-7 | - | TRBV9 | TGTGCCAGCAGCCCCCGAGGGTCCGGGTCCCTCTCCTACGAGCAGTACTTC | CASSPRGSGSLSYEQYF
- | TRBJ1-1 | - | TRBV7-2 | TGTGCCAGCAGCTCACAGCTCAACACTGAAGCTTTCTTT | CASSSQLNTEAFF
- | TRBJ2-1 | TRBD2 | TRBV2 | TGTGCCAGCAGTTCTGGACTAGCGGCCAATGAGCAGTTCTTC | CASSSGLAANEQFF
- | TRBJ2-5 | TRBD2 | TRBV11-1 | TGTGCCAGCAGCCAGCTCGTCGGACTAGCGAGGGAGACCCAGTACTTC | CASSQLVGLARETQYF
- | TRBJ2-1 | TRBD2 | TRBV18 | TGTGCCAGCTCACCACCGTTACTAGCGGGAGGCAATGAGCAGTTCTTC | CASSPPLLAGGNEQFF
once | TRBJ1-1 | TRBD1 | TRBV19 | TGTGCCAGTAGTATAACCGGGACAGTGAAGCCTGAAGCTTTCTTT | CASSITGTVKPEAFF
- | TRBJ1-1 | TRBD1 | TRBV19 | TGTGCCACCTTTGACAGGGGCCTGAACACTGAAGCTTTCTTT | CATFDRGLNTEAFF
- | TRBJ1-1 | TRBD1 | TRBV24-1 | TGTGCCACCAGTGAAGGTAGAGGGGGCTGGACTGAAGCTTTCTTT | CATSEGRGGWTEAFF
- | TRBJ1-1 | TRBD1 | TRBV5-3 | TGTGCCAGAAGCCCCTCTTTTAGGACAGGGGCGATAAAAATGAACACTGAAGCTTTCTTT | CARSPSFRTGAIKMNTEAFF
many | TRBJ2-7 | - | TRBV7-2 | TGTGCCAGCAGCCCGCCTTTGGCAGGGGTTCGGAACGAGCAGTACTTC | CASSPPLAGVRNEQYF
- | TRBJ2-7 | TRBD2 | TRBV6-5 | TGTGCCAGCAGTTACACTAGCGGGGGCTACGAGCAGTACTTC | CASSYTSGGYEQYF
- | TRBJ2-7 | TRBD1 | TRBV3-1/TRBV3-2 | TGTGCCAGCAGCCAAGTGGGGACAGGGTTTCTCTACGAGCAGTACTTC | CASSQVGTGFLYEQYF
- | TRBJ1-4 | TRBD1 | TRBV15 | TGTGCCACCAGCAGAGAGGACAGGTCGAATGAAAAACTGTTTTTT | CATSREDRSNEKLFF
- | TRBJ2-7 | TRBD2 | TRBV6-5 | TGTGCCGGCATCCTTGGGACTAGCGACACCTACGAGCAGTACTTC | CAGILGTSDTYEQYF
- | TRBJ2-2 | - | TRBV28 | TGTGCCAGCAGTCCGGGACAATCCACCGGGGAGCTGTTTTTT | CASSPGQSTGELFF
- | TRBJ1-5 | - | TRBV3-1/TRBV3-2 | TGTGCCAGCAGCCTAGACAGCGGGAGCAATCAGCCCCAGCATTTT | CASSLDSGSNQPQHF
- | TRBJ2-5 | - | TRBV6-2/TRBV6-3 | TGTGCCAGCAGTTACTCGGACAGCCAAGAGACCCAGTACTTC | CASSYSDSQETQYF
- | TRBJ1-1 | - | TRBV27 | TGTGCCAGCAGTTTATCTCGTCTTACTGAAGCTTTCTTT | CASSLSRLTEAFF
once | TRBJ1-2 | TRBD1 | TRBV19 | TGTGCCAGTATTCCAGGGGGAGCTAACTATGGCTACACCTTC | CASIPGGANYGYTF
- | TRBJ2-7 | TRBD1 | TRBV11-1 | TGTGCCAGCAGCTTAGCGGATACAGGGGGTTACGAGCAGTACTTC | CASSLADTGGYEQYF
- | TRBJ2-7 | TRBD2 | TRBV20-1 | TGCAGTGCTAGTGGGTTCGGCGGGGGAAACTACGAGCAGTACTTC | CSASGFGGGNYEQYF
- | TRBJ1-5 | TRBD1 | TRBV28 | TGTGCCAGCAGTACTCGCAGGGGGCTTCAGCCCCAGCATTTT | CASSTRRGLQPQHF
- | TRBJ2-7 | TRBD1 | TRBV6-1 | TGTGCCAGCAGTGGATTACCGGGACAGGCATCCTACGAGCAGTACTTC | CASSGLPGQASYEQYF
once | TRBJ2-3 | TRBD2 | TRBV27 | TGTGCCAGCAGTTTAAACGCGGGAGTCCCCACAGATACGCAGTATTTT | CASSLNAGVPTDTQYF
- | TRBJ1-2 | TRBD1 | TRBV3-1/TRBV3-2 | TGTGCCAGTACCCAACAGGGGGTGGACTATGGCTACACCTTC | CASTQQGVDYGYTF
- | TRBJ1-2 | TRBD1 | TRBV10-2 | TGCGCCAGCAGTCGTACAGGGGACTATGGCTACACCTTC | CASSRTGDYGYTF
- | TRBJ1-5 | - | TRBV30 | TGTGCCTGGAGTGTTTCAGGGTCGAGCAATCAGCCCCAGCATTTT | CAWSVSGSSNQPQHF
- | TRBJ2-1 | TRBD2 | TRBV28 | TGTGCCAGCGCCGGGACTAGCGGGACTGAAACCTACAATGAGCAGTTCTTC | CASAGTSGTETYNEQFF
- | TRBJ2-3 | - | TRBV24-1 | TGTGCCACCGCGGCCGTCACAGATACGCAGTATTTT | CATAAVTDTQYF
- | TRBJ2-7 | - | TRBV29-1 | TGCAGCGTTGTACCTAAGCTCGACTACGAGCAGTACTTC | CSVVPKLDYEQYF